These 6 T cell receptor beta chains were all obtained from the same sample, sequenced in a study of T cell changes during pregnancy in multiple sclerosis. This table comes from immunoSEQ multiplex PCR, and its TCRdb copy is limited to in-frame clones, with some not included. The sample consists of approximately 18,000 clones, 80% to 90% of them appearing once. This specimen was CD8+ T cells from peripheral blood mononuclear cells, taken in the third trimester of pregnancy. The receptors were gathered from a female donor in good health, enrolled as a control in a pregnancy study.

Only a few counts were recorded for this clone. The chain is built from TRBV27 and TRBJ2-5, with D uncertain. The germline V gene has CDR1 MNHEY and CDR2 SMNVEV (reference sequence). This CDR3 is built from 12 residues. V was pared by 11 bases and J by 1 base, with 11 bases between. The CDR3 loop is CASGLPQETQYF. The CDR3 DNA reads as TGTGCCTCCGGTCTGCCCCAAGAGACCCAGTACTTC.

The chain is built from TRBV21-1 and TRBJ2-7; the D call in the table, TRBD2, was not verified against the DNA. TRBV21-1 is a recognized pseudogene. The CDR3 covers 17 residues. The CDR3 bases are TGTGCCAGCAGCACCACGGGAACCCGGGACTCCCTCTACGAGCAGTACTTC. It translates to CASSTTGTRDSLYEQYF.

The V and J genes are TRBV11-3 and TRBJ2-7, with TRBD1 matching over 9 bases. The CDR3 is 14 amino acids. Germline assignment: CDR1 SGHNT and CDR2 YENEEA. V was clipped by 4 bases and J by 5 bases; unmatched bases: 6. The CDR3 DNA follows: TGTGCCAGCAGCTCCGGGGGGACAGGGCACGAGCAGTACTTC. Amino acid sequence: CASSSGGTGHEQYF.

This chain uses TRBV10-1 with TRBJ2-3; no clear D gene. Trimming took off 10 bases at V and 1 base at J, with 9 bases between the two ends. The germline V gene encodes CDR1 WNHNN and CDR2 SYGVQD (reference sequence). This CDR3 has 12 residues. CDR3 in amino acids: CAILTRTDTQYF. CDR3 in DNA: TGCGCCATTTTGACACGCACAGATACGCAGTATTTT.

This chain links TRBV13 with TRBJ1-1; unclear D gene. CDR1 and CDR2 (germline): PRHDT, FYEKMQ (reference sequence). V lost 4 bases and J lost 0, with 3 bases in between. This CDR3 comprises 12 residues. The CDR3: CASSSVNTEAFF. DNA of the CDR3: TGTGCCAGCAGCTCGGTGAACACTGAAGCTTTCTTT.

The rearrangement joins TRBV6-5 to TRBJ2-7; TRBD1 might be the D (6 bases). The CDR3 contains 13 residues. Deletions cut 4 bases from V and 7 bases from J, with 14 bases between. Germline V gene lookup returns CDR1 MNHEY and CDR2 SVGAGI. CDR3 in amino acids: CASSSKVRGEQYF. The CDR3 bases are TGTGCCAGCAGTTCCAAGGTTAGGGGGGAGCAGTACTTC.